This passage covers 3 T cell receptor beta chains from one sample sequenced in a study of blood T cells in healthy people across ages. A second 7 to 11 cycle PCR used barcoded and J-beta primers. TCRdb fed the 5' RACE reads into MiXCR, producing one record per CDR3 protein. Among around 1,700,000 distinct CDR3 sequences listed, under 30% were seen once. Specimen: blood. These receptors were obtained from a woman aged 25 to 39 in good health.

This clonotype came up a few times. The chain has TRBV13 and TRBJ1-6; 8 bases agree with TRBD1. The germline CDR1 and CDR2 sequences are PRHDT and FYEKMQ (reference sequence). Losses at the gene ends were 4 bases for V and 7 bases for J; bases not matched to a gene: 6. CDR3 length: 15 residues. The CDR3 DNA follows: TGTGCCAGCAGCTCTGGGGGGACAGGAAATTCACCCCTCCACTTT. This sequence encodes CASSSGGTGNSPLHF.

This clonotype was counted only a few times. V and J are TRBV20-1 and TRBJ1-1; maybe TRBD1 (5 bases). CDR1 is DFQATT, CDR2 SNEGSKA, per germline (reference sequence). With 6 bases removed from V and 5 bases from J, the gap between germline ends came to 25 bases. The CDR3 has 16 amino acids. The DNA for the CDR3 is TGCAGTGCGTTACCGGGACTCCCTCGGGGGAATACTGAAGCTTTCTTT. This encodes CSALPGLPRGNTEAFF.

The chain combines TRBV20-1 with TRBJ2-7, with TRBD1 matching over 9 bases. The CDR3 is 12 amino acids. With V trimmed by 8 bases and J by 4 bases, 6 bases remained unmatched. CDR1 is DFQATT, CDR2 SNEGSKA, per germline (reference sequence). CDR3 in DNA: TGCAGTCCAACCGGGACAGGGTACGAGCAGTACTTC. Protein sequence: CSPTGTGYEQYF.